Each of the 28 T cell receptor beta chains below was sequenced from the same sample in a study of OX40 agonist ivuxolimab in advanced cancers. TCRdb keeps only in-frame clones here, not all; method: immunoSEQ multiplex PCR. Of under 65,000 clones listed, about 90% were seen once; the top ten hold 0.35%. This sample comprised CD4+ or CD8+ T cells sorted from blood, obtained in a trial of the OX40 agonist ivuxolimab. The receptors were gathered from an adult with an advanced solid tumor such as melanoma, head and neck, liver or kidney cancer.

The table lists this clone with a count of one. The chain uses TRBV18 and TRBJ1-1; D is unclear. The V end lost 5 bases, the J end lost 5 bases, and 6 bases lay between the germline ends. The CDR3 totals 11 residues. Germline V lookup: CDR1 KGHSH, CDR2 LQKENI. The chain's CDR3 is CASSRRTEAFF. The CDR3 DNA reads TGTGCCAGCTCAAGGAGAACTGAAGCTTTCTTT.

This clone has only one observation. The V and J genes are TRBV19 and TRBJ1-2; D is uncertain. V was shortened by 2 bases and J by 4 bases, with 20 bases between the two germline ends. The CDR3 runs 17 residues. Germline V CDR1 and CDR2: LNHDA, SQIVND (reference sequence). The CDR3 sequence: CASSITPHGVGSYGYTF. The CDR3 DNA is TGTGCCAGTAGTATAACCCCCCACGGTGTGGGTAGCTATGGCTACACCTTC.

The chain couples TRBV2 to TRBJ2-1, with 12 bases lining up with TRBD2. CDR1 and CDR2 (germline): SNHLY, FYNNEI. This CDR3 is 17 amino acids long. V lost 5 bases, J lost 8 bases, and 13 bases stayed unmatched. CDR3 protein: CASSRLAGASRGDEQFF. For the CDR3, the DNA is TGTGCCAGCAGTCGACTAGCGGGGGCTTCTCGAGGCGATGAGCAGTTCTTC.

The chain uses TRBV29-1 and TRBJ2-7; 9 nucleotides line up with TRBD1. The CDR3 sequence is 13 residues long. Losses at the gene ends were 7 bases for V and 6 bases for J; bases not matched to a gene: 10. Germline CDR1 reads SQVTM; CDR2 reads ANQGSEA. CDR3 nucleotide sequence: TGCAGCGCCCGACAGGGGGGTTCTTTCGAGCAGTACTTC. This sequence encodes CSARQGGSFEQYF.

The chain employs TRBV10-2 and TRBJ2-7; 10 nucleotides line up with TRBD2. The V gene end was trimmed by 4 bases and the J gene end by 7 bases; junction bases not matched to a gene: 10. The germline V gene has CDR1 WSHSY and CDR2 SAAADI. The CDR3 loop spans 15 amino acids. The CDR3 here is CASSVAGGSGGEQYF. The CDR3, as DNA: TGCGCCAGCAGTGTAGCGGGAGGTAGCGGGGGGGAGCAGTACTTC.

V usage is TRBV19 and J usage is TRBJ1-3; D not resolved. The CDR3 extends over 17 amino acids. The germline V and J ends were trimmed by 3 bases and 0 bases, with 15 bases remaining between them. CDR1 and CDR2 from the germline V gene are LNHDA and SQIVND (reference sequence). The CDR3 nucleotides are TGTGCCAGTAGTATGCTAGAATCTACAAGCTCTGGAAACACCATATATTTT. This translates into CASSMLESTSSGNTIYF. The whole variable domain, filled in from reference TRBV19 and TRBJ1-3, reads DGGITQSPKYLFRKEGQNVTLSCEQNLNHDAMYWYRQDPGQGLRLIYYSQIVNDFQKGDIAEGYSVSREKKESFPLTVTSAQKNPTAFYLCASSMLESTSSGNTIYFGEGSWLTVV.

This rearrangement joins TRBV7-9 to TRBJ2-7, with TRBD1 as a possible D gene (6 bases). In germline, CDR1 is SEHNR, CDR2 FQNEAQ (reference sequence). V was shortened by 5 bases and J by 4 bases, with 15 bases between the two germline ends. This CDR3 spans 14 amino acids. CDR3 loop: CASSPRHREYEQYF. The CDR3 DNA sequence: TGTGCCAGCAGCCCCCGCCACAGGGAGTACGAGCAGTACTTC.

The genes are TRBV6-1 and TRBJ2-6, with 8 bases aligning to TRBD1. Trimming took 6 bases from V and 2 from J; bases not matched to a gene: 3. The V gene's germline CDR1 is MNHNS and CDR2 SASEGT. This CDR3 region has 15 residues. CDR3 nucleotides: TGTGCCAGCAGAACAGGGGGTACTGGGGCCAACGTCCTGACTTTC. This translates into CASRTGGTGANVLTF.

CDR3 coding DNA: TGTGCCAGCTCACCCTCGAGTCTAGCGGGGGGGAATGAGCAGTTCTTC. Its translation is CASSPSSLAGGNEQFF. This chain joins TRBV18 and TRBJ2-1, with 12 bases lining up with TRBD2. The CDR3 is 16 residues long. V shed 3 bases and J 7 bases; nucleotides not matched to a gene: 7. Per germline, CDR1 KGHSH and CDR2 LQKENI.

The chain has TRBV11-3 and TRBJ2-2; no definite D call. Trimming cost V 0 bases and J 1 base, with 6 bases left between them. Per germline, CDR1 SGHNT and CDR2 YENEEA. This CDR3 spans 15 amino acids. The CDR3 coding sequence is TGTGCCAGCAGCTTAGATACGAGGAACACCGGGGAGCTGTTTTTT. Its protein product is CASSLDTRNTGELFF.

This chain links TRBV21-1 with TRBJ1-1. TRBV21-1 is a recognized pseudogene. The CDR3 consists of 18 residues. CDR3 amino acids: CASSKGRTGTVDYTEAFF. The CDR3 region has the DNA TGTGCCAGCAGCAAGGGGAGGACGGGCACCGTAGATTACACTGAAGCTTTCTTT.

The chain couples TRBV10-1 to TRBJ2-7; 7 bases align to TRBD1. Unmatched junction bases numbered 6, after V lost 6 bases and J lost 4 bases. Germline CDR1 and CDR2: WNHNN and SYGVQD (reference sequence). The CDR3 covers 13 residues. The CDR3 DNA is TGCGCCAGCAGAAGACAGGGTTCGTACGAGCAGTACTTC. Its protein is CASRRQGSYEQYF.

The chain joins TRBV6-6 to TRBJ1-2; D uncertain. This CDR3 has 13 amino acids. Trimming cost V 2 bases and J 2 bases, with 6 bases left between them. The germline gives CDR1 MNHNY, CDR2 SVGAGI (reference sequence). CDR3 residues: CASSYDKNYGYTF. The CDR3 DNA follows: TGTGCCAGCAGTTACGACAAGAACTATGGCTACACCTTC.

The CDR3 DNA follows: TGTGCCAGCGCCCTCGGTGGGACGCAGTATTTT. Protein product: CASALGGTQYF. This chain links TRBV6-5 with TRBJ2-3; D unclear. Trimming shortened V by 8 bases and J by 9 bases, and 12 bases separated the two germline ends. CDR1 is MNHEY and CDR2 is SVGAGI in the germline V gene. This CDR3 has 11 amino acids.

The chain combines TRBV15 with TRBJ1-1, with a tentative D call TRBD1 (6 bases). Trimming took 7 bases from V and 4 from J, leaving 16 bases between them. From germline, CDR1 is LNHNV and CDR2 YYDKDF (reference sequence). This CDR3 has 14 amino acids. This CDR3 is CATKGGVLFTEAFF. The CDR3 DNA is TGTGCCACCAAAGGGGGGGTCCTTTTCACTGAAGCTTTCTTT.

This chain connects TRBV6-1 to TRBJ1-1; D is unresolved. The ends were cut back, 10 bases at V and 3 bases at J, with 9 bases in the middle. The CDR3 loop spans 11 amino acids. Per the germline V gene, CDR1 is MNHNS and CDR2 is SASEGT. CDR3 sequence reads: CATSGYTEAFF. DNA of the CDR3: TGTGCCACTTCAGGTTACACTGAAGCTTTCTTT.

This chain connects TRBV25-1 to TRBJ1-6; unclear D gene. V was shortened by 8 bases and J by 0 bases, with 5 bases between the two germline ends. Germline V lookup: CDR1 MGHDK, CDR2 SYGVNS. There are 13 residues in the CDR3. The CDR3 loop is CASVRSYNSPLHF. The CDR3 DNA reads TGTGCCAGCGTACGCTCCTATAATTCACCCCTCCACTTT.

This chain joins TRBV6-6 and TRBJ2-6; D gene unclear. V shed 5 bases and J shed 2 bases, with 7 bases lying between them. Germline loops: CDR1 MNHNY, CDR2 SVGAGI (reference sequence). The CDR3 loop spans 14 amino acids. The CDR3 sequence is CASSNPTGANVLTF. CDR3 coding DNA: TGTGCCAGCAGTAACCCGACTGGGGCCAACGTCCTGACTTTC.

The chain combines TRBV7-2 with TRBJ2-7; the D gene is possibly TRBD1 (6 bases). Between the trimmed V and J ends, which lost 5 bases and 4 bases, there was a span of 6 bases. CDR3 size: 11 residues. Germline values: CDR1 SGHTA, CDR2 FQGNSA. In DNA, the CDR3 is TGTGCCAGCAGCGACAGGTACGAGCAGTACTTC. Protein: CASSDRYEQYF.

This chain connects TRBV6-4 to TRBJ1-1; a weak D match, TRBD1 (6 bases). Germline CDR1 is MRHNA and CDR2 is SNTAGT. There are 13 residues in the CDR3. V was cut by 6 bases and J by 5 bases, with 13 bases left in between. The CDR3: CASRYDRLTEAFF. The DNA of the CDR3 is TGTGCCAGCAGGTACGACAGGTTAACTGAAGCTTTCTTT.

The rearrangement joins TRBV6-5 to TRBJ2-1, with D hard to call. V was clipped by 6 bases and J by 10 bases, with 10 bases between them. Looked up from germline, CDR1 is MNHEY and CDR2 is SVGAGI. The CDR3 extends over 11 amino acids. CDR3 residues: CASRDLGEQFF. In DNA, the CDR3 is TGTGCCAGCAGAGACTTGGGGGAGCAGTTCTTC.

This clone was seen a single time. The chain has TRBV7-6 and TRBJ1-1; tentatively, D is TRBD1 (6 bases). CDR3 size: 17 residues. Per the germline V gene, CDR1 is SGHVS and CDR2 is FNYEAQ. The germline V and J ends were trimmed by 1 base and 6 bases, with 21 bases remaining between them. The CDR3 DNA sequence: TGTGCCAGCAGCTTAGGGGGACACAGGTCAAAAGGCGCTGAAGCTTTCTTT. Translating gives CASSLGGHRSKGAEAFF.

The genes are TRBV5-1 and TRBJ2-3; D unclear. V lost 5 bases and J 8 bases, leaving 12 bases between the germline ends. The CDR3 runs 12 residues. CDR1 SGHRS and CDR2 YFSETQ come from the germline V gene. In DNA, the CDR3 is TGCGCCAGCAGAGCTGGCTCGGGTACGCAGTATTTT. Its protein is CASRAGSGTQYF.

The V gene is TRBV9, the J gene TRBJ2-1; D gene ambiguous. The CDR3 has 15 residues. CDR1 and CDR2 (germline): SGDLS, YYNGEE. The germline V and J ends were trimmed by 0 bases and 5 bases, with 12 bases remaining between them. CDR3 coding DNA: TGTGCCAGCAGCGTAGCTACGAGTGGAAACAATGAGCAGTTCTTC. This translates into CASSVATSGNNEQFF.

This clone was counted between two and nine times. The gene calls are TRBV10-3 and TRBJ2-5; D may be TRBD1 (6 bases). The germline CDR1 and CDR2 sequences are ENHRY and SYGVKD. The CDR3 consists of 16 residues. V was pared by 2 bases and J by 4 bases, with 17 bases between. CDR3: CAISEGTHIQAETQYF. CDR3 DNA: TGTGCCATCAGTGAGGGGACACATATCCAAGCAGAGACCCAGTACTTC.

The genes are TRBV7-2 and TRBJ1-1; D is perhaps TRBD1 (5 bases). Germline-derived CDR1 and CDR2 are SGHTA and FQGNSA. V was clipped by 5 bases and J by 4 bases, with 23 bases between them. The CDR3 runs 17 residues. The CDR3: CASSRTRAASVGTEAFF. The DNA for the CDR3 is TGTGCCAGCAGCCGGACAAGGGCCGCAAGTGTTGGCACTGAAGCTTTCTTT.

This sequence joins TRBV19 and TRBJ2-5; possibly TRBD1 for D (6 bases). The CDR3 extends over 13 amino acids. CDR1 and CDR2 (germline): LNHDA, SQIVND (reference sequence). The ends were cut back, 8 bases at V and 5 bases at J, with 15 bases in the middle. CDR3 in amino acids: CASAPNRDETQYF. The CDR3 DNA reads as TGTGCCAGTGCACCGAACAGGGATGAGACCCAGTACTTC.

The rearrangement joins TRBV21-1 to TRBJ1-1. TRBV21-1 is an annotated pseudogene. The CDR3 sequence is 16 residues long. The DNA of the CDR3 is TGTGCCAGCAGCAAATTCCGATGGGGGGGCAGGACTGAAGCTTTCTTT. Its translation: CASSKFRWGGRTEAFF.